The 19 T cell receptor beta chains presented below share a single source sample, sequenced in a study of T cells expressing NK-cell markers. TCRdb re-called the 5' RACE reads and gives one entry per CDR3 protein, without DNA. The sample has 550,000 or so distinct CDR3 sequences. Sequencing was done on a sample of blood T cells: a sorted CD56 or NKG2C T cell subset, CD4+ or CD8+ T cells, or bulk PBMC T cells (not recorded which). Every receptor here comes from a man younger than 30 in good health.

V gene TRBV3-1 combines with J gene TRBJ2-5; TCRdb picks TRBD1, but there is no DNA to check that call. The CDR3 is 16 amino acids. Germline CDR1 reads LGHDT; CDR2 reads YNNKEL (reference sequence). The CDR3 protein is CASSHHGAGQQETQYF.

The chain employs TRBV5-1 and TRBJ2-3; as DNA is missing, the TRBD2 call by TCRdb cannot be tested. This CDR3 is built from 20 residues. Germline V gives CDR1 SGHRS, CDR2 YFSETQ. This CDR3 is CASSLGRAPGLAGGADTQYF.

This chain joins TRBV5-1 and TRBJ2-2; as DNA is missing, the TRBD2 call by TCRdb cannot be tested. There are 16 residues in the CDR3. Germline loops: CDR1 SGHRS, CDR2 YFSETQ. The CDR3 is CASSGSLAENTGELFF.

The chain couples TRBV6-2 or TRBV6-3 to TRBJ1-1; TCRdb gives TRBD1 as the D gene, but with no DNA this cannot be confirmed. The CDR3 extends over 15 amino acids. The germline V gene encodes CDR1 MNHEY and CDR2 SVGEGT. CDR3 in amino acids: CASSGQPLLDTEAFF.

This sequence joins TRBV29-1 and TRBJ2-1; the TRBD2 assignment by TCRdb is unverifiable without DNA. There are 14 residues in the CDR3. The V gene's germline CDR1 is SQVTM and CDR2 ANQGSEA. The CDR3 here is CSVAGGLGYGEQFF.

This rearrangement joins TRBV5-1 to TRBJ2-3; TCRdb gives TRBD1 as the D gene, but with no DNA this cannot be confirmed. The CDR3 extends over 14 amino acids. Germline V CDR1 and CDR2: SGHRS, YFSETQ. The CDR3 is CASSVLQGSDTQYF.

V gene TRBV7-2 combines with J gene TRBJ1-1; TCRdb gives TRBD1 as the D gene, but with no DNA this cannot be confirmed. The CDR3 loop spans 13 amino acids. Germline V gives CDR1 SGHTA, CDR2 FQGNSA. This chain's CDR3 is CASSPRQGSEAFF.

The CDR3 loop is CSASPATSGKEGFF. The chain uses TRBV20-1 and TRBJ2-1; TCRdb designates TRBD2, a call that cannot be tested without DNA. The CDR3 consists of 14 residues. Germline CDR1 reads DFQATT; CDR2 reads SNEGSKA (reference sequence).

The chain links TRBV4-2 to TRBJ2-3. This CDR3 is built from 15 residues. Looked up from germline, CDR1 is LGHNA and CDR2 is YNFKEQ. The CDR3 reads CASSQDPTSTDTQYF.

This chain links TRBV12-3 or TRBV12-4 with TRBJ1-6; TCRdb's D call of TRBD1 is untestable without DNA. There are 14 residues in the CDR3. CDR3 loop: CASKRGQGVSPLHF.

CDR3 region: CSVGRRTDTQYF. J is TRBJ2-3 and V is TRBV29-1. The CDR3 spans 12 residues. The germline V gene encodes CDR1 SQVTM and CDR2 ANQGSEA.

This chain connects TRBV24-1 to TRBJ2-2; TCRdb's D call of TRBD1 is untestable without DNA. CDR1 is KGHDR and CDR2 is SFDVKD in the germline V gene. This CDR3 is built from 18 residues. CDR3 region: CATSDLGQGMAKTGELFF.

The chain's CDR3 is CATSSKRRLDNEQFF. The chain combines TRBV15 with TRBJ2-1; the TCRdb D gene call, TRBD2, has no DNA to confirm it. Per germline, CDR1 LNHNV and CDR2 YYDKDF (reference sequence). CDR3 length: 15 residues.

This chain links TRBV12-3 or TRBV12-4 with TRBJ2-5. The CDR3 loop spans 12 amino acids. CDR3 amino acids: CASSLSGETQYF.

This sequence joins TRBV6-2 or TRBV6-3 and TRBJ2-4; checking the TCRdb D call of TRBD1 is not possible without DNA. Germline V gives CDR1 MNHEY, CDR2 SVGEGT. The CDR3 totals 15 residues. CDR3 in amino acids: CASSQRQGRENIQYF.

The V and J genes are TRBV15 and TRBJ2-3; the D gene TCRdb calls, TRBD1, cannot be checked with no DNA. CDR3 size: 17 residues. Germline V gene lookup returns CDR1 LNHNV and CDR2 YYDKDF (reference sequence). The CDR3 reads CATSIGLGTAFTDTQYF.

V and J are TRBV6-5 and TRBJ1-2. This CDR3 has 14 residues. In germline, CDR1 is MNHEY, CDR2 SVGAGI. CDR3 residues: CASSYSIGIYGYTF.

The V call is TRBV6-5, the J call TRBJ2-1; TCRdb outputs TRBD1, but without DNA this stays unchecked. Germline V CDR1 and CDR2: MNHEY, SVGAGI. The CDR3 extends over 15 amino acids. CDR3 residues: CASSPGTRAYNEQFF.

The chain carries TRBV27 and TRBJ2-2; lacking DNA, the TRBD2 call made by TCRdb goes unchecked. Germline CDR1 reads MNHEY; CDR2 reads SMNVEV (reference sequence). The CDR3 spans 14 residues. The CDR3 sequence: CASSLALLTGELFF.